A selection of T cell receptor beta chains follows, all from one sample in a study of blood T cell repertoires in COVID-19. Repertoires were generated with immunoSEQ multiplex PCR, while TCRdb's copy carries only in-frame clones and drops some. The table lists a few hundred thousand clones, roughly 90% of them singletons. Sequencing used peripheral blood. The receptors here all came from a woman in her 50s with acute or convalescent COVID-19. The CDR3 runs from the conserved cysteine through the conserved F or W. Fields, in order: clone size, J gene, D gene, V gene, CDR3 DNA, CDR3 protein. D genes are given only for firm matches. Only some rows state a clone size, as once, few, many or a class for expanded clones.

clone_size: once; j_call: TRBJ1-5; d_call: TRBD1; v_call: TRBV23-1; cdr3_nt: TGCGCCAGCAGTCATGGGGGACAGGGGCCGAACAATCAGCCCCAGCATTTT; cdr3_aa: CASSHGGQGPNNQPQHF
clone_size: NA; j_call: TRBJ2-7; d_call: TRBD1; v_call: TRBV5-5; cdr3_nt: TGTGCCAGCAGCTTGGGGACAGGGTTAGGAACCTACGAGCAGTACTTC; cdr3_aa: CASSLGTGLGTYEQYF
clone_size: few; j_call: TRBJ2-5; d_call: TRBD2; v_call: TRBV11-2; cdr3_nt: TGTGCCAGCAGCTTATTGCTAGCGGGAGGAGGGAAGACCCAGTACTTC; cdr3_aa: CASSLLLAGGGKTQYF
clone_size: NA; j_call: TRBJ1-5; d_call: NA; v_call: TRBV7-9; cdr3_nt: TGTGCCAGCCAGGCAGGGGAGAATCAGCCCCAGCATTTT; cdr3_aa: CASQAGENQPQHF
clone_size: NA; j_call: TRBJ2-7; d_call: NA; v_call: TRBV27; cdr3_nt: TGTGCCAGCAGTTTCCAGGCCTCCTACGAGCAGTACTTC; cdr3_aa: CASSFQASYEQYF
clone_size: NA; j_call: TRBJ2-1; d_call: TRBD2; v_call: TRBV19; cdr3_nt: TGTGCCAGTAGTATAGGTTCTAGCGGGAGACGAGACAATGAGCAGTTCTTC; cdr3_aa: CASSIGSSGRRDNEQFF
clone_size: NA; j_call: TRBJ2-7; d_call: NA; v_call: TRBV14; cdr3_nt: TGTGCCAGCAGCCCTACCGGGACAACTTCATACGCGCAGTACTTC; cdr3_aa: CASSPTGTTSYAQYF
clone_size: NA; j_call: TRBJ2-1; d_call: TRBD1; v_call: TRBV6-5; cdr3_nt: TGTGCCAGCCGGGACAGGGGGCGTTTAGAGCAGTTCTTC; cdr3_aa: CASRDRGRLEQFF
clone_size: once; j_call: TRBJ1-1; d_call: NA; v_call: TRBV30; cdr3_nt: TGTGCCTGGGGGACCCCTAGTACTGAAGCTTTCTTT; cdr3_aa: CAWGTPSTEAFF
clone_size: NA; j_call: TRBJ2-2; d_call: TRBD1; v_call: TRBV9; cdr3_nt: TGTGCCAGCAGGGAAGACAGGGGTACCGGGGAGCTGTTTTTT; cdr3_aa: CASREDRGTGELFF
clone_size: NA; j_call: TRBJ2-7; d_call: NA; v_call: TRBV30; cdr3_nt: TGTGCCTGGAGTATACAGGGCCCCTACGAGCAGTACTTC; cdr3_aa: CAWSIQGPYEQYF
clone_size: medium-sized; j_call: TRBJ1-4; d_call: TRBD1; v_call: TRBV7-8; cdr3_nt: TGTGCCAGCAGCTTAGCTTTCTACGGGACAGATTACAATGAAAAACTGTTTTTT; cdr3_aa: CASSLAFYGTDYNEKLFF
clone_size: NA; j_call: TRBJ2-5; d_call: TRBD2; v_call: TRBV7-7; cdr3_nt: TGTGCCAGCAGTCGAGGGACTAGCGGGGGGTCAGAGACCCAGTACTTC; cdr3_aa: CASSRGTSGGSETQYF
clone_size: NA; j_call: TRBJ2-6; d_call: NA; v_call: TRBV7-2; cdr3_nt: TGTGCCAGCAGCCTTACAGGAAACTCTGGGGCCAACGTCCTGACTTTC; cdr3_aa: CASSLTGNSGANVLTF
clone_size: once; j_call: TRBJ2-7; d_call: TRBD1; v_call: TRBV6-5; cdr3_nt: TGTGCCAGCAGTTTCCCCGGGACAGGGGTGGGTGAGCAGTACTTC; cdr3_aa: CASSFPGTGVGEQYF
clone_size: few; j_call: TRBJ1-4; d_call: NA; v_call: TRBV7-5; cdr3_nt: TGTGTCAGAAGCTTTTTGACAGGGGGAGTTGAAAAACTGTTTTTT; cdr3_aa: CVRSFLTGGVEKLFF
clone_size: NA; j_call: TRBJ1-2; d_call: NA; v_call: TRBV5-6; cdr3_nt: TGTGCCAGCAGCCCAGCGGGCAGTCCTTATGGCTACACCTTC; cdr3_aa: CASSPAGSPYGYTF
clone_size: NA; j_call: TRBJ1-3; d_call: TRBD1; v_call: TRBV14; cdr3_nt: TGTGCCAGCAGCCAAGATTGGGGACAGGGGGCAACTGGAAACACCATATATTTT; cdr3_aa: CASSQDWGQGATGNTIYF
clone_size: NA; j_call: TRBJ2-1; d_call: NA; v_call: TRBV14; cdr3_nt: TGTGCCAGCAGCCAAGATGCGGGACGGTATGAGCAGTTCTTC; cdr3_aa: CASSQDAGRYEQFF
clone_size: NA; j_call: TRBJ1-4; d_call: TRBD1; v_call: TRBV9; cdr3_nt: TGTGCCAGCAGCGTCCGGGACAGGGGTGAAAAACTGTTTTTT; cdr3_aa: CASSVRDRGEKLFF
clone_size: NA; j_call: TRBJ2-1; d_call: TRBD2; v_call: TRBV6-2/TRBV6-3; cdr3_nt: TGTGCCAGCAGTTACCTAGGCCTAGCGGTATCCCTTCCGCAGTTCTTC; cdr3_aa: CASSYLGLAVSLPQFF
clone_size: few; j_call: TRBJ2-2; d_call: NA; v_call: TRBV5-4; cdr3_nt: TGTGCCAGCACCCGGGAGCCTGCGAACACCGGGGAGCTGTTTTTT; cdr3_aa: CASTREPANTGELFF
clone_size: NA; j_call: TRBJ1-4; d_call: TRBD1; v_call: TRBV2; cdr3_nt: TGTGCCAGCAGACCGGGACAGGGGGGAGAAAAACTGTTTTTT; cdr3_aa: CASRPGQGGEKLFF
clone_size: NA; j_call: TRBJ2-3; d_call: TRBD2; v_call: TRBV7-2; cdr3_nt: TGTGCCAGCAGCTTAGCGGCTAGCGGGGGGCCTAGTTCAGATACGCAGTATTTT; cdr3_aa: CASSLAASGGPSSDTQYF
clone_size: NA; j_call: TRBJ2-7; d_call: NA; v_call: TRBV10-3; cdr3_nt: TGTGCCATCAGTGAGTTGGTCAGGGGCTCTGAGCAGTACTTC; cdr3_aa: CAISELVRGSEQYF
clone_size: few; j_call: TRBJ1-5; d_call: NA; v_call: TRBV7-6; cdr3_nt: TGTGCCAGCAGCCTCATGCGGCCCCAGCATTTT; cdr3_aa: CASSLMRPQHF
clone_size: NA; j_call: TRBJ2-1; d_call: NA; v_call: TRBV5-6; cdr3_nt: TGTGCCAGCTCCCTGGCGGGTTATGGCAATGAGCAGTTCTTC; cdr3_aa: CASSLAGYGNEQFF
clone_size: NA; j_call: TRBJ1-3; d_call: NA; v_call: TRBV9; cdr3_nt: TGTGCCAGCAGCGCTCGGGGGGACGGAAACACCATATATTTT; cdr3_aa: CASSARGDGNTIYF
clone_size: few; j_call: TRBJ2-7; d_call: TRBD2; v_call: TRBV30; cdr3_nt: TGTGCCTGGAGTAAGGGAGGGAGCGAGCAGTACTTC; cdr3_aa: CAWSKGGSEQYF
clone_size: NA; j_call: TRBJ2-7; d_call: TRBD2; v_call: TRBV20-1; cdr3_nt: TGCAGTGCTAGTGGGGGACTAGCGGGGTTCGACGAGCAGTACTTC; cdr3_aa: CSASGGLAGFDEQYF
clone_size: NA; j_call: TRBJ1-2; d_call: TRBD1; v_call: TRBV2; cdr3_nt: TGTGCCAGCAGGGTAAGGACAGGGATCTATGGCTACACCTTC; cdr3_aa: CASRVRTGIYGYTF
clone_size: NA; j_call: TRBJ1-1; d_call: NA; v_call: TRBV4-2; cdr3_nt: TGTGCCAGCAGCCAAGATGGAGGGAGCACTGAAGCTTTCTTT; cdr3_aa: CASSQDGGSTEAFF
clone_size: NA; j_call: TRBJ2-1; d_call: NA; v_call: TRBV6-4; cdr3_nt: TGTGCCAGCAACGGGGGTGAAGGAGAGCAGTTCTTC; cdr3_aa: CASNGGEGEQFF
clone_size: NA; j_call: TRBJ2-3; d_call: NA; v_call: TRBV30; cdr3_nt: TGTGCCAGATCCACAGCGGCCACAGATACGCAGTATTTT; cdr3_aa: CARSTAATDTQYF
clone_size: once; j_call: TRBJ2-7; d_call: TRBD1; v_call: TRBV18; cdr3_nt: TGTGCCAGCTCACCCCCTACCGGGACAGGGATCGAGCAGTACTTC; cdr3_aa: CASSPPTGTGIEQYF
clone_size: NA; j_call: TRBJ2-3; d_call: TRBD2; v_call: TRBV24-1; cdr3_nt: TGTGCCACCAGTGATGGCGGGACTAGTGTTAGCACAGATACGCAGTATTTT; cdr3_aa: CATSDGGTSVSTDTQYF
clone_size: NA; j_call: TRBJ2-3; d_call: TRBD2; v_call: TRBV2; cdr3_nt: TGTGCCAGCAGTAAAGTCGGGGGGACGCAGTATTTT; cdr3_aa: CASSKVGGTQYF
clone_size: NA; j_call: TRBJ2-6; d_call: TRBD1; v_call: TRBV9; cdr3_nt: TGTGCCAGCAGCGTTGAGGGGGCGGGCGGGGCCAACGTCCTGACTTTC; cdr3_aa: CASSVEGAGGANVLTF
clone_size: NA; j_call: TRBJ2-2; d_call: TRBD1; v_call: TRBV7-9; cdr3_nt: TGTGCCAGCAGCTTTTGGACAGGATACAAGACCGGGGAGCTGTTTTTT; cdr3_aa: CASSFWTGYKTGELFF
clone_size: NA; j_call: TRBJ2-1; d_call: TRBD2; v_call: TRBV5-4; cdr3_nt: TGTGCCAGCAGCAAAGGTGGGGTAGCGGGGATCTCCTACAATGAGCAGTTCTTC; cdr3_aa: CASSKGGVAGISYNEQFF
clone_size: NA; j_call: TRBJ2-3; d_call: NA; v_call: TRBV5-6; cdr3_nt: TGTGCCAGCAGCCCCTGGGGGGGGCGGTCCACAGATACGCAGTATTTT; cdr3_aa: CASSPWGGRSTDTQYF
clone_size: NA; j_call: TRBJ1-2; d_call: NA; v_call: TRBV18; cdr3_nt: TGTGCCAGCTCCCCAACCGGGACACCAAACTATGGCTACACCTTC; cdr3_aa: CASSPTGTPNYGYTF
clone_size: once; j_call: TRBJ1-5; d_call: TRBD1; v_call: TRBV5-1; cdr3_nt: TGCGCCAGCAGCTCGACAGGGCTTAATCAGCCCCAGCATTTT; cdr3_aa: CASSSTGLNQPQHF
clone_size: NA; j_call: TRBJ2-5; d_call: TRBD1; v_call: TRBV14; cdr3_nt: TGTGCCAGCAGCCAAGCCGGGACAGTCCAAGAGACCCAGTACTTC; cdr3_aa: CASSQAGTVQETQYF
clone_size: NA; j_call: TRBJ1-4; d_call: NA; v_call: TRBV18; cdr3_nt: TGTGCCAGCTGTTCGACTCCAACTAATGAAAAACTGTTTTTT; cdr3_aa: CASCSTPTNEKLFF
clone_size: NA; j_call: TRBJ1-5; d_call: TRBD1; v_call: TRBV29-1; cdr3_nt: TGCAGCGTGACCGGGACAGGGTTCGGCCAGCCCCAGCATTTT; cdr3_aa: CSVTGTGFGQPQHF
clone_size: NA; j_call: TRBJ1-2; d_call: TRBD1; v_call: TRBV29-1; cdr3_nt: TGCAGCGTTGGGGACAGGAGTTCAAGGGGCTACACCTTC; cdr3_aa: CSVGDRSSRGYTF
clone_size: NA; j_call: TRBJ2-7; d_call: NA; v_call: TRBV29-1; cdr3_nt: TGCAGCGTTGAGGGGCCCTCGGGCCCCGACTACGAGCAGTACTTC; cdr3_aa: CSVEGPSGPDYEQYF